Listed below are T cell receptor beta chains from one sample, sequenced in a study of blood T cell repertoires in COVID-19. The data were produced by immunoSEQ multiplex PCR, yet TCRdb's version contains in-frame clones alone and is incomplete. Among about 68,000 clones, 84% were seen once, and the ten largest hold approximately 8.8%. The sequenced material came from peripheral blood. These receptors were obtained from a man aged 50 to 60 with active COVID-19. The CDR3 runs from the conserved cysteine through the conserved F or W. The D gene is left open where the match is weak. Clone size is stated in some rows and not others, as once, few, many or a class when expanded.

cdr3_length	v_call	clone_size	j_call	d_call	cdr3_aa	cdr3_nt
11	TRBV30	NA	TRBJ1-2	NA	CAWTAAYGYTF	TGTGCCTGGACGGCGGCCTATGGCTACACCTTC
13	TRBV30	NA	TRBJ2-2	NA	CAWSVWGAGELFF	TGTGCCTGGAGTGTATGGGGAGCCGGGGAGCTGTTTTTT
19	TRBV9	NA	TRBJ2-1	TRBD2	CASSVAGLAGASAYNEQFF	TGTGCCAGCAGCGTAGCTGGACTAGCGGGGGCGTCCGCCTACAATGAGCAGTTCTTC
13	TRBV27	few	TRBJ2-3	NA	CASSLVSTDTQYF	TGTGCCAGCAGTTTAGTAAGCACAGATACGCAGTATTTT
15	TRBV10-3	few	TRBJ2-3	NA	CATEVERPGTDTQYF	TGTGCCACCGAGGTCGAGCGGCCAGGAACAGATACGCAGTATTTT
14	TRBV7-9	NA	TRBJ2-2	NA	CASSQGRNTGELFF	TGTGCCAGCAGCCAGGGGCGGAACACCGGGGAGCTGTTTTTT
16	TRBV5-8	few	TRBJ2-7	NA	CASSLGIGAGENEQYF	TGTGCCAGCAGCTTGGGGATAGGTGCAGGGGAGAACGAGCAGTACTTC
17	TRBV19	NA	TRBJ2-2	NA	CASSIARREANTGELFF	TGTGCCAGTAGTATCGCTAGACGGGAAGCGAACACCGGGGAGCTGTTTTTT
20	TRBV21-1	few	TRBJ1-1	NA	CASSKMGRGKTGPMNTEAFF	TGTGCCAGCAGCAAAATGGGTCGAGGAAAGACAGGGCCAATGAACACTGAAGCTTTCTTT
14	TRBV19	NA	TRBJ1-5	NA	CASRARTDTLPQHF	TGTGCCAGTAGGGCTAGGACAGACACTTTACCCCAGCATTTT
15	TRBV3-1/TRBV3-2	NA	TRBJ2-2	NA	CASSHGQISPGELFF	TGTGCCAGCAGCCACGGACAGATTTCACCGGGGGAGCTGTTTTTT
13	TRBV19	NA	TRBJ2-7	NA	CASSMERGYEQYF	TGTGCCAGTAGTATGGAAAGGGGTTACGAGCAGTACTTC
14	TRBV5-1	NA	TRBJ1-2	TRBD1	CASRLGQGNYGYTF	TGCGCCAGCAGACTGGGACAGGGGAACTATGGCTACACCTTC
20	TRBV5-1	once	TRBJ2-2	TRBD2	CASSQDLGLAGFGDTGELFF	TGCGCCAGCAGCCAAGACCTAGGACTAGCGGGATTTGGGGACACCGGGGAGCTGTTTTTT
15	TRBV2	NA	TRBJ2-1	TRBD1	CASSADRASYNEQFF	TGTGCCAGCAGTGCCGACAGGGCCTCCTACAATGAGCAGTTCTTC
12	TRBV21-1	once	TRBJ2-1	NA	CASRRQGGEQFF	TGTGCCAGCAGGAGACAGGGCGGTGAGCAGTTCTTC
17	TRBV7-9	NA	TRBJ1-4	TRBD1	CASSPLGTGPPNEKLFF	TGTGCCAGCAGCCCCCTCGGGACAGGGCCTCCTAATGAAAAACTGTTTTTT
17	TRBV6-2/TRBV6-3	once	TRBJ1-6	TRBD1	CASSYISGGAINSPLHF	TGTGCCAGCAGTTACATCTCAGGGGGTGCCATAAATTCACCCCTCCACTTT
15	TRBV9	NA	TRBJ2-7	NA	CASSVAAVSSYEQYF	TGTGCCAGCAGCGTAGCCGCGGTAAGCTCCTACGAGCAGTACTTC
17	TRBV18	NA	TRBJ2-1	TRBD1	CASSPPGQVSSYNEQFF	TGTGCCAGCTCACCACCGGGACAGGTGAGCTCCTACAATGAGCAGTTCTTC
16	TRBV4-2	NA	TRBJ1-5	NA	CASSHPSGQGHQPQHF	TGTGCCAGCAGCCACCCTAGTGGGCAGGGCCACCAGCCCCAGCATTTT
14	TRBV27	NA	TRBJ1-2	TRBD1	CASSLSGTGRSYTF	TGTGCCAGCAGTTTATCGGGGACAGGGAGGAGCTACACCTTC
16	TRBV5-1	NA	TRBJ2-3	TRBD2	CASSPPGTSGTDTQYF	TGCGCCAGCAGCCCACCCGGGACTAGCGGGACAGATACGCAGTATTTT